This T cell receptor beta chain is drawn from a study of cytotoxic CD8 clonotypes in ibrutinib-treated CLL. Study results and caveats: Few clonotypes were public, and these shrank or held steady under treatment.

The method was immunoSEQ multiplex PCR; TCRdb's version includes in-frame clones alone and lacks a portion of them. This table holds 90,000 to 150,000 clones, 58% found once. On this clone itself: Its specificity is not known.

From germline, CDR1 is SNHLY and CDR2 FYNNEI. Trimming shortened V by 4 bases and J by 6 bases, and 3 bases separated the two germline ends. The CDR3 has 10 residues. The TCR comes from a human donor with chronic lymphocytic leukemia. V and J are TRBV2 and TRBJ1-1; D is uncertain. The sample was PBMCs, taken after 24 months of ibrutinib treatment. CDR3 sequence: CASSAAEAFF. CDR3 DNA sequence: TGTGCCAGCAGTGCGGCTGAAGCTTTCTTT.